This T cell receptor beta chain was identified during a study of blood T cell repertoires in COVID-19. Study overall: The analysed material was cDNA or gDNA that came from T cells, B-cell-depleted T cells, or PBMCs.

Only in-frame clones appear in the TCRdb table, and some are missing; sequencing was by immunoSEQ multiplex PCR. Of over 100,000 clones in the sample, about 79% were seen once. The table lists this clone with a count of one. The receptor's source is a woman older than 75 with active or convalescent COVID-19. Sequences were obtained from peripheral blood.

The chain's CDR3 is CASSDDLAGGEQYF. As DNA, the CDR3 is TGTGCCAGCAGTGACGATCTAGCGGGAGGCGAGCAGTACTTC. The rearrangement joins TRBV2 to TRBJ2-7, with 11 nucleotides matching TRBD2. CDR1 is SNHLY and CDR2 is FYNNEI in the germline V gene. The CDR3 sequence is 14 residues long. Losses at the gene ends were 3 bases for V and 6 bases for J; bases not matched to a gene: 4.